This TCR beta chain came from a study of T cell repertoires in cytomegalovirus infection. Study in general: A matching HLA type, together with CMV infection, was signaled by public TCR beta signatures.

TCRdb re-derived calls from the reads in MiXCR, one entry per CDR3 protein. This sample carries 250,000 to 350,000 distinct CDR3 sequences, about 25% of them seen once, and the ten largest clones take over 11%. Study outcomes and limitations: Totalled public TCR beta family frequency picked out people who carried CMV plus the relevant HLA. There were HLA-C-restricted CMV-specific TCR beta clonotypes dominating the ex vivo response.

This clonotype was recorded at least ten times. Its antigen is not known. The CDR3 is made up of 15 amino acids. From germline, CDR1 is SGHTA and CDR2 FQGNSA. V was shortened by 7 bases and J by 5 bases, with 20 bases between the two germline ends. Sequencing used PBMCs. The clonotype was recovered from a human donor in good health (CMV status not recorded). Some clones in this sample may be carry-over from other donors' samples. The V and J genes are TRBV7-2 and TRBJ1-2, with a weak D call TRBD1 (6 bases). The CDR3 DNA follows: TGTGCCAGCACCAAGAGGACAGAAAGCCTTTATGGCTACACCTTC. Translated: CASTKRTESLYGYTF.